What follows describes a single TCR beta chain. Antigen: not known. The CDR3 consists of 16 residues. Germline CDR1 reads LGHNA; CDR2 reads YNFKEQ. Scientists made TCR beta cDNA using 5'RACE template switching with UMIs. Each CDR3 protein gets one entry in TCRdb, which reprocessed the 5' RACE reads and gives no DNA. The sample has about 380,000 distinct CDR3 sequences; the top ten hold roughly 5.2%. This sample was taken from a study of T cells expressing NK-cell markers. General study findings and limits: The share of CD8+ T cells held by dominant NKG2C+ clonotypes was about 1.0-7.5% in several donors.

The chain joins TRBV4-2 to TRBJ2-1; lacking DNA, the TRBD1 call made by TCRdb goes unchecked. This TCR derives from a man aged 18 to 69 in good health. Sequenced material: blood T cells: a sorted CD56 or NKG2C T cell subset, CD4+ or CD8+ T cells, or bulk PBMC T cells (not recorded which). The CDR3 here is CASSLTDRGAYNEQFF.